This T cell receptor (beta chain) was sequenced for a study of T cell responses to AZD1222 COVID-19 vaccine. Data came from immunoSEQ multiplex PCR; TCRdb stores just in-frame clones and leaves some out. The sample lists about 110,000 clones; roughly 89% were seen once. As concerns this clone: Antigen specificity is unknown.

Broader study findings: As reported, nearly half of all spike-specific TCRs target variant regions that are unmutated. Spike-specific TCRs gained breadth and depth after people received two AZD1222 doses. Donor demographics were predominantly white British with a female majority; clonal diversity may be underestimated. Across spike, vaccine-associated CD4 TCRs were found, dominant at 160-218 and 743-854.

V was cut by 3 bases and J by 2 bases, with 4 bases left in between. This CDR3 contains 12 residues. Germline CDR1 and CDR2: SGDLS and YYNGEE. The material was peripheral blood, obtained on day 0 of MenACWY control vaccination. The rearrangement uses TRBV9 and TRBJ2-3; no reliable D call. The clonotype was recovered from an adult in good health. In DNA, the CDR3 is TGTGCCAGCAGCGGTCACACAGATACGCAGTATTTT. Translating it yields CASSGHTDTQYF. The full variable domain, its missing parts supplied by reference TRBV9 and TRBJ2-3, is DSGVTQTPKHLITATGQRVTLRCSPRSGDLSVYWYQQSLDQGLQFLIQYYNGEERAKGNILERFSAQQFPDLHSELNLSSLELGDSALYFCASSGHTDTQYFGPGTRLTVL.